The clone carrying this T cell receptor (beta chain) appeared many times. Its antigen is not known. Without any cell sorting, about 18-30 mg of bulk tissue yielded co-extracted RNA and DNA. This specimen comes from a study of tumor-infiltrating lymphocytes in primary liver carcinoma. Overall study results and limits: Present in all five tumor regions were only about 8-24% of the top clones. It was tumor-adjacent and tumor-blood pairs that overlapped less than tumor region pairs did. Tumors carried a top-250-clone fraction significantly exceeding that of blood (p = 0.039).

There are 18 residues in the CDR3. CDR1 is MGHRA and CDR2 is YSYEKL in the germline V gene. Trimming at V came to 2 bases and at J to 1 base, leaving 8 bases not matched to a gene. With a constant-region primer, TCR beta cDNA was made from 500 ng of total RNA. The TCR beta library was amplified through three nested multiplex PCR rounds in a modified ARM-PCR procedure. In the first two PCR rounds, TRBV1-TRBV30 forward primers were paired with a C-beta reverse primer, and each round lasted roughly 9 cycles. MiXCR, applied by TCRdb to the multiplex PCR reads, yields one record per CDR3 protein. In the table there are 65,000 to 90,000 distinct CDR3 sequences, approximately 77% of which are singletons.

The receptor comes from a man aged 35-49 years with primary liver carcinoma and hepatitis B virus infection. This rearrangement joins TRBV4-1 to TRBJ2-4; 10 bases are shared with TRBD2. The sample taken for sequencing was liver tumor tissue from sampling region 1. Described subset: tumor region T1, superior pole. CDR3 coding DNA: TGCGCCAGCAGCCAAATTCCCGGGACTAGCGCCGCCAAAAACATTCAGTACTTC. This sequence encodes CASSQIPGTSAAKNIQYF.